Below, 6 T cell receptor beta chains from the same sample are listed, as sequenced in a study of cytomegalovirus exposure and HLA in healthy donors. PCR used 60 Vbeta primers and 13 Jbeta primers. TCRdb keeps only in-frame clones here, not all; method: immunoSEQ multiplex PCR. The table shows around 200,000 clones, with approximately 80% occurring only once. Material for sequencing was PBMCs. The receptors stem from a woman between 50 and 59 years old in good health and CMV-seropositive.

The gene calls are TRBV7-8 and TRBJ1-4; D is possibly TRBD1 (5 bases). Germline V gene lookup returns CDR1 SGHVS and CDR2 FQNEAQ. The CDR3 loop spans 15 amino acids. The germline V and J ends were trimmed by 1 base and 8 bases, with 14 bases remaining between them. In DNA form, the CDR3 reads TGTGCCAGCAGCTTAGTCGTATCGGGGGGGGAAAAACTGTTTTTT. Its translation: CASSLVVSGGEKLFF.

This clone was observed a single time. The chain recombines TRBV19 with TRBJ1-5; weak D call: TRBD1 (5 bases). This CDR3 is 14 amino acids long. The V gene lost 5 bases and the J gene lost 2 bases, with 10 bases spanning the gap. Germline V gene data show CDR1 as LNHDA and CDR2 as SQIVND (reference sequence). CDR3 DNA: TGTGCCAGTAGTCAGGGAAGAGGCAATCAGCCCCAGCATTTT. Encoded protein: CASSQGRGNQPQHF.

This clone was recorded a few times. The chain couples TRBV7-3 to TRBJ1-2, with D possibly TRBD1 on 5 matching bases. In germline, CDR1 is SGHTA, CDR2 FQGTGA. This CDR3 region has 11 residues. V lost 5 bases and J lost 8, with 9 bases in between. CDR3 sequence: CASSPGYGYTF. In DNA form, the CDR3 reads TGTGCCAGCAGCCCAGGGTACGGCTACACCTTC. Combining the CDR3 with reference TRBV7-3 and TRBJ1-2 gives the whole variable domain GAGVSQTPSNKVTEKGKYVELRCDPISGHTALYWYRQSLGQGPEFLIYFQGTGAADDSGLPNDRFFAVRPEGSVSTLKIQRTERGDSAVYLCASSPGYGYTFGSGTRLTVV.

This rearrangement joins TRBV7-2 to TRBJ1-1; D perhaps matches TRBD1 (5 bases). CDR3 length: 13 amino acids. V was cut by 6 bases and J by 7 bases, with 15 bases left in between. The germline V gene has CDR1 SGHTA and CDR2 FQGNSA. As DNA, the CDR3 is TGTGCCAGCAGACCCAGAATCGACAGTGAAGCTTTCTTT. Residues: CASRPRIDSEAFF.

The chain links TRBV7-3 to TRBJ2-5; 8 bases are a match to TRBD2. Trimming removed 5 bases from V and 5 bases from J; junction bases left unmatched: 13. The CDR3 has 16 amino acids. Germline V CDR1 and CDR2: SGHTA, FQGTGA. CDR3 bases: TGTGCCAGCAGCCGCAACTCCAGGACTAGCAGGGAGACCCAGTACTTC. This encodes CASSRNSRTSRETQYF. Full variable domain (rest looked up from reference TRBV7-3 and TRBJ2-5): GAGVSQTPSNKVTEKGKYVELRCDPISGHTALYWYRQSLGQGPEFLIYFQGTGAADDSGLPNDRFFAVRPEGSVSTLKIQRTERGDSAVYLCASSRNSRTSRETQYFGPGTRLLVL.

The rearrangement joins TRBV7-2 to TRBJ2-7; no firm D call. Trimming left V 0 bases short and J 0 bases short, with 6 bases between. Germline assignment: CDR1 SGHTA and CDR2 FQGNSA. The CDR3 runs 14 residues. The CDR3 nucleotides are TGTGCCAGCAGCTTAGCGTCTACCTCCTACGAGCAGTACTTC. Protein product: CASSLASTSYEQYF. The full variable domain, with the rest looked up from reference TRBV7-2 and TRBJ2-7, is GAGVSQSPSNKVTEKGKDVELRCDPISGHTALYWYRQSLGQGLEFLIYFQGNSAPDKSGLPSDRFSAERTGGSVSTLTIQRTQQEDSAVYLCASSLASTSYEQYFGPGTRLTVT.